The 9 T cell receptor beta chains given below trace back to one sample, sequenced in a study of cytomegalovirus exposure and HLA in healthy donors. Vbeta (60) and Jbeta (13) primers were used in the PCR. Repertoires were generated with immunoSEQ multiplex PCR, while TCRdb's copy carries only in-frame clones and drops some. Of 55,000 to 65,000 clones listed, 65% to 90% are singletons. Sequenced material: PBMCs. All receptors come from a human donor in good health.

In its sample, this clone was seen once. The chain carries TRBV9 and TRBJ2-1; 8 bases align to TRBD2. The CDR3 spans 14 residues. Trimming removed 3 bases from V and 8 bases from J; junction bases left unmatched: 7. Germline assignment: CDR1 SGDLS and CDR2 YYNGEE. CDR3 amino acids: CASSAGTSTHEQFF. In DNA, the CDR3 is TGTGCCAGCAGCGCCGGGACTAGTACTCATGAGCAGTTCTTC.

This chain joins TRBV7-9 and TRBJ1-4, with D maybe TRBD1 (5 bases). The CDR3 runs to 13 residues. Looked up from germline, CDR1 is SEHNR and CDR2 is FQNEAQ (reference sequence). V lost 1 base and J 8 bases, leaving 8 bases between the germline ends. The chain's CDR3 is CASSLGQWEKLFF. The CDR3 coding sequence is TGTGCCAGCAGCTTAGGACAGTGGGAAAAACTGTTTTTT. Variable domain in full (rest from reference TRBV7-9 and TRBJ1-4): DTGVSQNPRHKITKRGQNVTFRCDPISEHNRLYWYRQTLGQGPEFLTYFQNEAQLEKSRLLSDRFSAERPKGSFSTLEIQRTEQGDSAMYLCASSLGQWEKLFFGSGTQLSVL.

CDR3 nucleotides: TGTGCCAGCAGCTTCCGGGAGGGTACATACAATGAGCAGTTCTTC. Translated: CASSFREGTYNEQFF. V gene TRBV13 combines with J gene TRBJ2-1; 8 nucleotides line up with TRBD2. The trim removed 3 bases at V and 4 bases at J, leaving 5 bases unmatched. The CDR3 spans 15 residues. Germline CDR1 is PRHDT and CDR2 is FYEKMQ (reference sequence).

The chain uses TRBV4-1 and TRBJ2-5, with TRBD2 matching over 8 bases. Germline V gene data show CDR1 as MGHRA and CDR2 as YSYEKL. The J segment lost 5 bases and the V segment lost 2 bases, leaving 13 bases of the junction unmatched. This CDR3 region has 17 residues. CDR3 DNA: TGCGCCAGCAGCCAAAAAAGGGGCGGGGGGCAGTCTGAGACCCAGTACTTC. This encodes CASSQKRGGGQSETQYF.

The rearrangement uses TRBV5-1 and TRBJ2-1; TRBD2 aligns across 12 bases. The J segment lost 5 bases and the V segment lost 0 bases, leaving 12 bases of the junction unmatched. Germline lookup yields CDR1 SGHRS and CDR2 YFSETQ. The CDR3 spans 19 residues. Here the CDR3 DNA reads TGCGCCAGCAGCTTGGTTGGGACTAGCGGGCCCCTAACTCACAATGAGCAGTTCTTC. Translation: CASSLVGTSGPLTHNEQFF.

The V gene is TRBV7-8, the J gene TRBJ2-5; no clear D. V gave up 3 bases and J gave up 2 bases, with 7 bases separating them. CDR1 is SGHVS, CDR2 FQNEAQ, per germline. The CDR3 sequence is 13 residues long. The CDR3 spells CASSFNLQETQYF. The CDR3 DNA reads TGTGCCAGCAGCTTCAACCTACAAGAGACCCAGTACTTC.

The chain uses TRBV19 and TRBJ1-5; TRBD1 agrees at 7 bases. Germline V gene lookup returns CDR1 LNHDA and CDR2 SQIVND (reference sequence). The CDR3 runs 16 residues. V shed 6 bases, J shed 6 bases, and the junction held 14 bases outside the gene matches. Here the CDR3 DNA reads TGTGCCAGTAGAACCACAGGGGAACGCAAGTCTCAGCCCCAGCATTTT. Protein sequence: CASRTTGERKSQPQHF.

The J gene is TRBJ1-2, the V gene TRBV11-2; the D is unclear. CDR1 and CDR2 (germline): SGHAT, FQNNGV. V dropped 9 bases and J dropped 6 bases, with 14 bases sitting between them. The CDR3 is 12 residues long. The CDR3 nucleotides read TGTGCCAGTTCGGTCATGGTGGATGGCTACACCTTC. Protein sequence: CASSVMVDGYTF.

The chain joins TRBV21-1 to TRBJ2-5; the tabulated D call, TRBD1, remains unverified against the DNA. TRBV21-1 is a pseudogene locus. The CDR3 has 16 amino acids. The CDR3 reads CASSKGGTGAGETQYF. DNA of the CDR3: TGTGCCAGCAGCAAAGGGGGGACAGGGGCGGGGGAGACCCAGTACTTC.